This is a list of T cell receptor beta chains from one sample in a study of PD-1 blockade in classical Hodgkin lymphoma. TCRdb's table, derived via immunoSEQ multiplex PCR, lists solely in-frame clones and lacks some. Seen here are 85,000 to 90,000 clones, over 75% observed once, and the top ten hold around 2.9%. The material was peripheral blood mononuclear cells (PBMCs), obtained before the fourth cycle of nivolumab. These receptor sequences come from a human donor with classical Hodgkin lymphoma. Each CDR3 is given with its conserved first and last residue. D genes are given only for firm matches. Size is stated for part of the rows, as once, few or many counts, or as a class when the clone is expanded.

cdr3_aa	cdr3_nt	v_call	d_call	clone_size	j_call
CASSLSGQGSNEQYF	TGTGCCAGCAGTTTATCGGGACAGGGGTCTAACGAGCAGTACTTC	TRBV27	TRBD1	.	TRBJ2-7
CASSHRTFRQGSQETQYF	TGCGCCAGCAGCCACCGTACATTTCGACAGGGGAGCCAAGAGACCCAGTACTTC	TRBV4-3	TRBD1	once	TRBJ2-5
CAWSVGREVVKLFF	TGTGCCTGGAGTGTGGGCAGGGAAGTGGTCAAACTGTTTTTT	TRBV30	.	few	TRBJ1-4
CASSLDRTGGSYNEQFF	TGTGCCAGCAGCTTAGATAGGACAGGCGGGTCCTACAATGAGCAGTTCTTC	TRBV7-8	TRBD1	.	TRBJ2-1
CASSEGISETQYF	TGTGCCAGCAGCGAAGGGATCAGCGAGACCCAGTACTTC	TRBV11-3	.	.	TRBJ2-5
CASSPLKAIPDTLRTDTQYF	TGCGCCAGCAGCCCGCTGAAGGCGATCCCGGACACTCTACGCACAGATACGCAGTATTTT	TRBV4-1	.	few	TRBJ2-3
CASSLRTGTEAFF	TGTGCCAGCAGCTTAAGGACAGGGACTGAAGCTTTCTTT	TRBV7-9	TRBD1	.	TRBJ1-1
CASSFGQDGDEQYF	TGTGCCAGCAGTTTTGGACAGGATGGCGACGAGCAGTACTTC	TRBV6-6	TRBD1	.	TRBJ2-7
CATSAGQYNEQFF	TGTGCCACCAGCGCAGGACAGTACAATGAGCAGTTCTTC	TRBV15	.	.	TRBJ2-1
CASSLFKGGAKSPLHF	TGTGCCAGCAGTTTATTCAAGGGGGGGGCAAAATCACCCCTCCACTTT	TRBV28	.	.	TRBJ1-6
CASSPGTSGNNEQFF	TGTGCCAGCAGCCCGGGGACTAGCGGTAACAATGAGCAGTTCTTC	TRBV11-3	TRBD2	.	TRBJ2-1
CAWSTTVRVPEQYF	TGTGCCTGGAGTACTACCGTCAGGGTCCCCGAGCAGTACTTC	TRBV30	.	.	TRBJ2-7
CASSHEANFYGYTF	TGCGCCAGCAGCCATGAAGCAAACTTCTATGGCTACACCTTC	TRBV4-1	.	.	TRBJ1-2
CASSLGHPNTIYF	TGTGCCAGCAGTTTAGGTCATCCTAACACCATATATTTT	TRBV28	.	.	TRBJ1-3
CASSYGQTPWYGYTF	TGTGCCAGCAGTTACGGGCAGACCCCTTGGTATGGCTACACCTTC	TRBV6-5	.	.	TRBJ1-2
CASSWDSQGFYGYTF	TGTGCCAGCAGCTGGGACTCACAGGGTTTTTATGGCTACACCTTC	TRBV11-2	.	.	TRBJ1-2
CASSLRQGAYEQYF	TGTGCCAGCAGCTTACGACAGGGTGCCTACGAGCAGTACTTC	TRBV7-2	TRBD1	.	TRBJ2-7
CASSLGSAGGKYNEQFF	TGTGCCAGCAGCCTTGGATCAGCGGGGGGGAAATACAATGAGCAGTTCTTC	TRBV7-2	TRBD2	.	TRBJ2-1
CAARGLAQPQHF	TGTGCCGCCAGGGGGCTAGCTCAGCCCCAGCATTTT	TRBV7-6	TRBD1	.	TRBJ1-5
CASSEETANEQFF	TGTGCCAGCAGTGAAGAGACCGCGAATGAGCAGTTCTTC	TRBV2	.	.	TRBJ2-1
CASSQAGGNAQTNTGELFF	TGCGCCAGCAGCCAGGCTGGTGGGAACGCACAGACGAACACCGGGGAGCTGTTTTTT	TRBV4-3	.	.	TRBJ2-2
CASSLASGGYEQYF	TGCGCCAGCAGCTTGGCTAGCGGGGGTTACGAGCAGTACTTC	TRBV5-1	TRBD2	.	TRBJ2-7
CASSLTGEAFSYNEQFF	TGTGCCAGCAGTTTAACAGGAGAGGCCTTCTCCTACAATGAGCAGTTCTTC	TRBV6-4	.	.	TRBJ2-1
CASSFDRTNYGYTF	TGTGCCAGTAGTTTTGACAGGACTAACTATGGCTACACCTTC	TRBV6-6	.	.	TRBJ1-2
CASSLGLAGTYEQYF	TGTGCCAGCAGCCTGGGACTAGCGGGGACCTACGAGCAGTACTTC	TRBV5-5	TRBD2	.	TRBJ2-7
CASSLRGNIQYF	TGTGCCAGCAGCTTACGGGGAAACATTCAGTACTTC	TRBV11-2	.	.	TRBJ2-4
CASSFLSYEQYF	TGTGCCAGCAGCTTCTTAAGCTACGAGCAGTACTTC	TRBV7-9	.	few	TRBJ2-7
CASTSGTTGYEQYF	TGTGCCAGCACCAGCGGGACAACCGGCTACGAGCAGTACTTC	TRBV28	.	.	TRBJ2-7
CAISESPVSRGTYEQYF	TGTGCCATCAGTGAGTCCCCGGTGTCGAGGGGCACCTACGAGCAGTACTTC	TRBV10-3	.	once	TRBJ2-7
CASSKVVPSSGANVLTF	TGTGCCAGTAGTAAAGTGGTACCAAGCTCTGGGGCCAACGTCCTGACTTTC	TRBV19	.	.	TRBJ2-6
CSVAEGYGYTF	TGCAGCGTTGCTGAAGGGTATGGCTACACCTTC	TRBV29-1	.	.	TRBJ1-2
CASVPGHLTDTQYF	TGTGCTAGTGTTCCAGGACACCTCACAGATACGCAGTATTTT	TRBV12-5	.	.	TRBJ2-3
CASSIGQIKNIQYF	TGTGCCAGTAGTATAGGACAGATTAAAAACATTCAGTACTTC	TRBV19	.	once	TRBJ2-4
CASSQAGELETQYF	TGTGCCAGCAGCCAGGCCGGGGAATTGGAGACCCAGTACTTC	TRBV4-2	.	.	TRBJ2-5
CASSLSMPGGGDTQYF	TGTGCCAGCAGCTTAAGTATGCCAGGGGGCGGAGATACGCAGTATTTT	TRBV7-3	TRBD1	.	TRBJ2-3
CSVESTAGNTIYF	TGCAGCGTTGAGTCAACAGCTGGAAACACCATATATTTT	TRBV29-1	.	.	TRBJ1-3
CAISNTGGGDGYTF	TGTGCCATCAGTAACACGGGAGGGGGGGATGGCTACACCTTC	TRBV10-3	.	.	TRBJ1-2
CASSSPGYEQYF	TGTGCCAGCAGCTCCCCCGGATACGAGCAGTACTTC	TRBV4-2	.	.	TRBJ2-7
CASSETSQLRPLEQFF	TGTGCCAGCAGTGAAACCAGTCAACTTCGGCCCTTGGAGCAGTTCTTC	TRBV6-1	.	once	TRBJ2-1
CASSLSGGYNSPLHF	TGTGCCAGCAGTTTATCCGGGGGCTACAATTCACCCCTCCACTTT	TRBV27	.	.	TRBJ1-6
CASRSGPLRTDPNEKLFF	TGTGCCAGCAGATCCGGCCCCCTCAGGACGGATCCTAATGAAAAACTGTTTTTT	TRBV27	.	.	TRBJ1-4
CASSLGGDRQPQHF	TGCGCCAGCAGCTTGGGAGGGGACCGTCAGCCCCAGCATTTT	TRBV5-1	.	.	TRBJ1-5
CASSLNLAGAETQYF	TGTGCCAGCAGCTTGAATCTAGCGGGGGCGGAGACCCAGTACTTC	TRBV5-4	TRBD2	.	TRBJ2-5
CASSFSGGDGEKLFF	TGTGCCAGCAGCTTTTCAGGGGGCGATGGTGAAAAACTGTTTTTT	TRBV7-2	TRBD1	.	TRBJ1-4
CASSYTGVLDEQYF	TGTGCCAGCAGTTACACAGGGGTTTTAGACGAGCAGTACTTC	TRBV6-5	TRBD1	.	TRBJ2-7
CASSSTGGDNQPQHF	TGCGCCAGCAGCTCGACGGGCGGCGACAATCAGCCCCAGCATTTT	TRBV5-1	.	.	TRBJ1-5
CASSPGGFAEAFF	TGTGCCAGCAGCCCAGGGGGGTTTGCTGAAGCTTTCTTT	TRBV7-9	TRBD1	.	TRBJ1-1
CASSLASGGASEQFF	TGTGCCAGCAGCTTAGCTAGCGGGGGGGCCAGTGAGCAGTTCTTC	TRBV11-3	TRBD2	.	TRBJ2-1
CASSLDYRGTDTQYF	TGTGCCAGCAGTTTAGATTACAGGGGCACAGATACGCAGTATTTT	TRBV28	.	.	TRBJ2-3
CASSLDRGAFF	TGTGCCAGCAGCTTGGACAGGGGGGCTTTCTTT	TRBV7-9	TRBD1	.	TRBJ1-1
CASIQPQGGNEQFF	TGTGCCAGCATCCAACCCCAGGGGGGGAATGAGCAGTTCTTC	TRBV7-9	.	.	TRBJ2-1
CASSVAQGPTDTQYF	TGTGCCAGCAGCGTAGCTCAGGGGCCCACAGATACGCAGTATTTT	TRBV9	.	.	TRBJ2-3
CASSEAGSARGQPQHF	TGTGCCAGCAGTGAAGCGGGCAGTGCTAGGGGTCAGCCCCAGCATTTT	TRBV6-1	.	.	TRBJ1-5
CASSLDGETQYF	TGTGCCAGCAGCTTAGACGGGGAGACCCAGTACTTC	TRBV7-9	.	.	TRBJ2-5
CASSLGEYTGELFF	TGTGCCAGCAGCTTAGGAGAATACACCGGGGAGCTGTTTTTT	TRBV7-2	.	.	TRBJ2-2
CASSHSLTSGTDTQYF	TGTGCCAGCAGCCATTCTCTGACTAGCGGCACAGATACGCAGTATTTT	TRBV4-2	TRBD2	.	TRBJ2-3